These 30 T cell receptor beta chains were sequenced from one sample in a study of T-cell memory formation after mild COVID-19. MiXCR was run by TCRdb on the 5' RACE reads, yielding one entry per CDR3 protein. This table has around 470,000 distinct CDR3 sequences, 20% appearing once. The sequenced sample consisted of PBMCs or a T cell subset sorted from them (not recorded which). These receptors were taken from an adult woman who had mild COVID-19 (a few samples of this study predate the infection). Cell type and time point are not known.

V and J are TRBV5-1 and TRBJ2-7; D uncertain. Per the germline V gene, CDR1 is SGHRS and CDR2 is YFSETQ. The V end lost 0 bases, the J end lost 4 bases, and 11 bases lay between the germline ends. This CDR3 region has 14 residues. The CDR3 loop reads CASSLDQNVYEQYF. CDR3 sequence (DNA): TGCGCCAGCAGCTTGGACCAGAACGTATACGAGCAGTACTTC.

This clonotype came up a few times. The rearrangement links TRBV2 to TRBJ2-7, with D hard to call. V was pared by 1 base and J by 8 bases, with 3 bases between. Germline CDR1 is SNHLY and CDR2 is FYNNEI. This CDR3 region has 10 residues. CDR3: CASSEDKQYF. CDR3 bases: TGTGCCAGCAGTGAAGATAAGCAGTACTTC.

There are a few counts of this clonotype. The V and J genes are TRBV6-5 and TRBJ2-3; D not resolved. The V gene lost 0 bases and the J gene lost 3 bases, with 7 bases spanning the gap. This CDR3 comprises 14 residues. The V gene's germline CDR1 is MNHEY and CDR2 SVGAGI. The CDR3: CASSYSSRTDTQYF. The CDR3 DNA reads as TGTGCCAGCAGTTACTCGAGTCGGACAGATACGCAGTATTTT.

This clonotype was detected only a few times. V gene TRBV29-1 combines with J gene TRBJ2-2; 11 bases fit TRBD2. J was trimmed by 5 bases and V by 6 bases; bases with no gene match: 11. CDR3 length: 16 amino acids. Germline values: CDR1 SQVTM, CDR2 ANQGSEA. CDR3 DNA sequence: TGCAGCGTCCTCCGGGTAGCGGGAGGGCGAACCGGGGAGCTGTTTTTT. Translation: CSVLRVAGGRTGELFF.

CDR3 nucleotide sequence: TGTGCCAGCAGTCCCCTCCCCACCAGCTCCTACGAGCAGTACTTC. This sequence encodes CASSPLPTSSYEQYF. The chain recombines TRBV7-2 with TRBJ2-7; D is uncertain. With 6 bases removed from V and 0 bases from J, the gap between germline ends came to 15 bases. The CDR3 is made up of 15 amino acids. CDR1 SGHTA and CDR2 FQGNSA come from the germline V gene.

A few counts support this clonotype. The genes are TRBV29-1 and TRBJ2-7, with 8 bases aligning to TRBD2. The CDR3 is made up of 13 amino acids. Germline V gene lookup returns CDR1 SQVTM and CDR2 ANQGSEA. Trimming removed 3 bases from V and 5 bases from J; junction bases left unmatched: 6. The CDR3 region is CSVDAGRADEQYF. CDR3 nucleotides: TGCAGCGTTGACGCCGGGAGGGCGGACGAGCAGTACTTC.

The rearrangement links TRBV6-5 to TRBJ2-7; 7 bases line up with TRBD1. Germline V gene sequence: CDR1 MNHEY, CDR2 SVGAGI. This CDR3 region has 16 residues. J lost 0 bases, V lost 7 bases, and 12 bases had no gene match. The CDR3 DNA follows: TGTGCCAGCACCCCAGCCCCGGGACAGAGCTCCTACGAGCAGTACTTC. This gives the protein CASTPAPGQSSYEQYF.

J is TRBJ2-1 and V is TRBV7-2, with TRBD2 as a possible D gene (5 bases). Germline CDR1 SGHTA, CDR2 FQGNSA. This CDR3 comprises 15 residues. Trimming left V 8 bases short and J 4 bases short, with 18 bases between. For the CDR3, the DNA is TGTGCCAGCTCCCGCCGGGAAGACCATTACAATGAGCAGTTCTTC. Residues: CASSRREDHYNEQFF.

This clonotype was counted a single time. The chain employs TRBV24-1 and TRBJ2-5, with 9 bases matching TRBD1. Germline values: CDR1 KGHDR, CDR2 SFDVKD. The CDR3 has 14 amino acids. V lost 3 bases, J lost 4 bases, and 2 bases stayed unmatched. CDR3: CATSDTGGGETQYF. For the CDR3, the DNA is TGTGCCACCAGTGATACAGGGGGCGGAGAGACCCAGTACTTC.

This clonotype turned up a few times. The chain has TRBV7-9 and TRBJ1-2, with a weak D call TRBD1 (5 bases). The CDR3 is 14 residues long. Germline assignment: CDR1 SEHNR and CDR2 FQNEAQ (reference sequence). The V end lost 1 base, the J end lost 8 bases, and 14 bases lay between the germline ends. The chain's CDR3 is CASSLEGTRKGYTF. Written as DNA, the CDR3 is TGTGCCAGCAGCTTAGAAGGGACCCGAAAAGGCTACACCTTC.

The chain uses TRBV12-3 or TRBV12-4 and TRBJ1-1, with TRBD1 matching 9 bases. The J segment lost 0 bases and the V segment lost 6 bases, leaving 5 bases of the junction unmatched. CDR3 length: 15 residues. The CDR3 sequence: CASSFTGGVNTEAFF. CDR3 DNA: TGTGCCAGCAGCTTCACAGGGGGCGTGAACACTGAAGCTTTCTTT.

This clonotype was seen more than once but under ten times. CDR3 nucleotide sequence: TGTGCCAGCAGCCATAGCGGGGGGTGGTCGGATACGCAGTATTTT. Its translation is CASSHSGGWSDTQYF. This chain uses TRBV2 with TRBJ2-3; the match to TRBD2 covers 10 bases. Germline CDR1 and CDR2: SNHLY and FYNNEI. The CDR3 sequence is 15 residues long. The ends lost 6 bases at V and 6 bases at J; junction bases unmatched: 9.

The V and J genes are TRBV11-2 and TRBJ1-1, with D unclear. Germline V CDR1 and CDR2: SGHAT, FQNNGV. This CDR3 is 13 amino acids long. The V and J ends lost 1 base and 10 bases respectively, with 13 bases between them. For the CDR3, the DNA is TGTGCCAGCAGCTTAGTCCTCGGTCTAGGAGCTTTCTTT. Amino acid sequence: CASSLVLGLGAFF. The full variable domain, with the rest looked up from reference TRBV11-2 and TRBJ1-1, is EAGVAQSPRYKIIEKRQSVAFWCNPISGHATLYWYQQILGQGPKLLIQFQNNGVVDDSQLPKDRFSAERLKGVDSTLKIQPAKLEDSAVYLCASSLVLGLGAFFGQGTRLTVV.

The sample holds a few counts of this clonotype. The chain recombines TRBV15 with TRBJ2-2, with TRBD1 matching 8 bases. The V and J ends lost 1 base and 4 bases, in that order; junction bases with no gene match: 8. This CDR3 region has 17 residues. Germline assignment: CDR1 LNHNV and CDR2 YYDKDF (reference sequence). The CDR3 here is CATSRAPGTGATGELFF. The CDR3 DNA reads TGTGCCACCAGCAGAGCCCCCGGGACAGGAGCCACCGGGGAGCTGTTTTTT.

The chain couples TRBV18 to TRBJ1-2; D remains unclear. With 6 bases removed from V and 8 bases from J, the gap between germline ends came to 13 bases. CDR3 length: 12 residues. Germline V gives CDR1 KGHSH, CDR2 LQKENI. The CDR3 DNA reads TGTGCCAGCTCCCCTGACGGGATCGGCTACACCTTC. Protein sequence: CASSPDGIGYTF.

This clonotype was detected ten times or more. This chain connects TRBV5-1 to TRBJ1-1, with 9 bases fitting TRBD1. This CDR3 spans 15 amino acids. V dropped 4 bases and J dropped 0; count of bases not matched to a gene: 4. Germline values: CDR1 SGHRS, CDR2 YFSETQ. CDR3 sequence: CASSDRQGVNTEAFF. CDR3 bases: TGCGCCAGCAGCGACAGACAGGGGGTGAACACTGAAGCTTTCTTT.

This chain links TRBV2 with TRBJ2-1; 11 nucleotides line up with TRBD2. J gave up 12 bases and V 4 bases, and 8 bases lay outside the gene matches. Germline CDR1 is SNHLY and CDR2 is FYNNEI. The length of the CDR3 is 14 residues. CDR3 sequence: CASSVYLAGGTQFF. The CDR3, as DNA: TGTGCCAGCAGTGTGTACCTAGCGGGGGGAACGCAGTTCTTC.

V usage is TRBV3-1 and J usage is TRBJ1-2, with D perhaps TRBD1 (6 bases). This CDR3 has 13 amino acids. CDR1 LGHDT and CDR2 YNNKEL come from the germline V gene (reference sequence). V lost 3 bases to trimming and J lost 4 bases, with 9 bases between them. CDR3 sequence reads: CASSQGAIYGYTF. For the CDR3, the DNA is TGTGCCAGCAGCCAGGGGGCCATCTATGGCTACACCTTC.

The V and J genes are TRBV5-6 and TRBJ2-5, with a possible D match to TRBD2 (6 bases). V dropped 1 base and J dropped 1 base, with 11 bases sitting between them. The germline V gene has CDR1 SGHDT and CDR2 YYEEEE. The CDR3 has 15 amino acids. The CDR3 spells CASSLMGLTQETQYF. CDR3 coding DNA: TGTGCCAGCAGCTTGATGGGACTGACCCAAGAGACCCAGTACTTC.

There are a few counts of this clonotype. The chain links TRBV20-1 to TRBJ2-1; 12 bases fit TRBD2. J was trimmed by 9 bases and V by 5 bases; bases with no gene match: 14. The CDR3 runs to 16 residues. CDR1 and CDR2 from the germline V gene are DFQATT and SNEGSKA (reference sequence). DNA for the CDR3: TGCAGTGCTCCCACTAGCGGGGGGATTACCGCGGGTGAGCAGTTCTTC. Translated: CSAPTSGGITAGEQFF.

The chain employs TRBV7-9 and TRBJ2-1; perhaps TRBD2 as D (6 bases). Per the germline V gene, CDR1 is SEHNR and CDR2 is FQNEAQ (reference sequence). This CDR3 contains 13 residues. V was cut by 0 bases and J by 9 bases, with 9 bases left in between. Here the CDR3 reads CASSLAQGLEQFF. As DNA, the CDR3 is TGTGCCAGCAGCTTAGCTCAGGGACTTGAGCAGTTCTTC.

This clonotype has just a few counts. The genes are TRBV7-8 and TRBJ2-2, with TRBD1 matching over 8 bases. The CDR3 spans 16 residues. Trimming cost V 5 bases and J 6 bases; bases outside gene matches: 11. Germline CDR1 is SGHVS and CDR2 is FQNEAQ. CDR3 loop: CASSKGQGELPGELFF. The DNA for the CDR3 is TGTGCCAGCAGCAAAGGACAGGGAGAGTTGCCCGGGGAGCTGTTTTTT.

The gene calls are TRBV18 and TRBJ2-2; no clear D gene. V lost 1 base, J lost 3 bases, and 3 bases lay in between. Germline V lookup: CDR1 KGHSH, CDR2 LQKENI. The length of the CDR3 is 13 residues. The CDR3 DNA reads TGTGCCAGCTCACCACAAGACACCGGGGAGCTGTTTTTT. It translates to CASSPQDTGELFF.

This chain uses TRBV14 with TRBJ2-2; 8 bases are a match to TRBD1. The V segment lost 0 bases and the J segment 7 bases; nucleotides outside the gene matches: 4. CDR1 is SGHDN and CDR2 is FVKESK in the germline V gene. This CDR3 spans 15 amino acids. Here the CDR3 DNA reads TGTGCCAGCAGCCAAGAGCAGGGGGCGGTCGGGGAGCTGTTTTTT. Translated, it gives CASSQEQGAVGELFF. The full variable domain, its missing parts supplied by reference TRBV14 and TRBJ2-2, is EAGVTQFPSHSVIEKGQTVTLRCDPISGHDNLYWYRRVMGKEIKFLLHFVKESKQDESGMPNNRFLAERTGGTYSTLKVQPAELEDSGVYFCASSQEQGAVGELFFGEGSRLTVL.

This clonotype was detected only a few times. V and J are TRBV24-1 and TRBJ1-5; D is ambiguous. Germline V gene lookup returns CDR1 KGHDR and CDR2 SFDVKD. This CDR3 contains 14 residues. Trimming removed 4 bases from V and 3 bases from J, with 9 bases in between. The CDR3 is CATSENLYNQPQHF. The CDR3 DNA reads as TGTGCCACCAGTGAGAACTTATACAATCAGCCCCAGCATTTT.

This clonotype has just a few counts. The chain couples TRBV7-2 to TRBJ1-1; no clear D gene. Trimming shortened V by 1 base and J by 8 bases, and 11 bases separated the two germline ends. The CDR3 spans 13 residues. From germline, CDR1 is SGHTA and CDR2 FQGNSA. The CDR3 reads CASSLGRRGEAFF. The CDR3 DNA follows: TGTGCCAGCAGCTTAGGCCGGCGAGGGGAAGCTTTCTTT. The whole variable domain, remainder taken from reference TRBV7-2 and TRBJ1-1, is GAGVSQSPSNKVTEKGKDVELRCDPISGHTALYWYRQSLGQGLEFLIYFQGNSAPDKSGLPSDRFSAERTGGSVSTLTIQRTQQEDSAVYLCASSLGRRGEAFFGQGTRLTVV.

Ten or more counts support this clonotype. This chain uses TRBV12-3 or TRBV12-4 with TRBJ2-1; no definite D call. The ends were cut back, 3 bases at V and 2 bases at J, with 8 bases in the middle. CDR3 length equals 14 residues. The CDR3 nucleotides are TGTGCCAGCAGTTTCTCTGGCGCCTACAATGAGCAGTTCTTC. Protein product: CASSFSGAYNEQFF.

V gene TRBV5-1 combines with J gene TRBJ1-5; TRBD1 is a possible D gene (6 bases). Germline CDR1 SGHRS, CDR2 YFSETQ. The CDR3 extends over 16 amino acids. V dropped 4 bases and J dropped 7 bases, with 21 bases sitting between them. CDR3 sequence (DNA): TGCGCCAGCAGCCCTCAGAAGGGACACGGGATCCAGCCCCAGCATTTT. Translated, it gives CASSPQKGHGIQPQHF.

This clonotype was picked up many times. The chain is built from TRBV12-3 or TRBV12-4 and TRBJ1-3, with D tentatively TRBD1 (5 bases). Trimming pared 5 bases from V and 7 bases from J, leaving 15 bases between. The length of the CDR3 is 14 residues. The CDR3 DNA follows: TGTGCCAGCAGTACAGGAGTGACCGTGAACACCATATATTTT. Amino acids: CASSTGVTVNTIYF.

This clonotype was seen only a few times. V is TRBV5-1 and J is TRBJ2-1, with 10 positions matching TRBD2. The CDR3 spans 16 residues. With 7 bases clipped from V and 2 bases from J, the junction kept 9 bases outside the gene matches. From germline, CDR1 is SGHRS and CDR2 YFSETQ. CDR3 residues: CASGAGLAGAYNEQFF. The CDR3 coding sequence is TGCGCCAGCGGAGCGGGGCTAGCGGGAGCCTACAATGAGCAGTTCTTC.